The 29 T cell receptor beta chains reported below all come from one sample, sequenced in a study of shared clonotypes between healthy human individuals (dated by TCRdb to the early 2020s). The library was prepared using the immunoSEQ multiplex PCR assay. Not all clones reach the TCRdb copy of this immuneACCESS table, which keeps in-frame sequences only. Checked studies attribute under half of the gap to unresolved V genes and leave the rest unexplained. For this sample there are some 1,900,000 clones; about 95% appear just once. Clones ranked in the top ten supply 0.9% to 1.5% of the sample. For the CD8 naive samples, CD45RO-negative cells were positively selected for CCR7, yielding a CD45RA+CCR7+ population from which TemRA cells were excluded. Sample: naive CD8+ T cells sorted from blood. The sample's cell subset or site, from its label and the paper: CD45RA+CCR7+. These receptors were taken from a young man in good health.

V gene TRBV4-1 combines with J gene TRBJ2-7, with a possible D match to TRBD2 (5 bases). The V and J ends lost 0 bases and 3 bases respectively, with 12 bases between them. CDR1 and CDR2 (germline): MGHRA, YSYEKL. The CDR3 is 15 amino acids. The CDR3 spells CASSQERAVDYEQYF. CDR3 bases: TGCGCCAGCAGCCAAGAGAGAGCGGTTGACTACGAGCAGTACTTC.

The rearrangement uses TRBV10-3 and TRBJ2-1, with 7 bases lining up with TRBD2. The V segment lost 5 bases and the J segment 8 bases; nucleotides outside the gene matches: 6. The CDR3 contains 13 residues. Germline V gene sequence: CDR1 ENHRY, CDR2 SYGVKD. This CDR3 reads CAISLTSFDEQFF. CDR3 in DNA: TGTGCCATCAGTTTGACTAGCTTCGATGAGCAGTTCTTC.

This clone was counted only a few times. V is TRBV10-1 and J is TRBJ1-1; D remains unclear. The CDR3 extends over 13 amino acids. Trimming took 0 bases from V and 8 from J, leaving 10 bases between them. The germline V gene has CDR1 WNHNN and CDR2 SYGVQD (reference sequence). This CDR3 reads CASSESGADEAFF. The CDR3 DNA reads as TGCGCCAGCAGTGAGTCGGGCGCAGACGAAGCTTTCTTT.

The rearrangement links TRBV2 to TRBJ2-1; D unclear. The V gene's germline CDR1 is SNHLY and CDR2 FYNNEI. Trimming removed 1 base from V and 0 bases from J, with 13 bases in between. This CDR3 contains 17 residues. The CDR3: CASSEGVTVGSYNEQFF. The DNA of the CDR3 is TGTGCCAGCAGTGAAGGAGTAACGGTTGGCTCCTACAATGAGCAGTTCTTC.

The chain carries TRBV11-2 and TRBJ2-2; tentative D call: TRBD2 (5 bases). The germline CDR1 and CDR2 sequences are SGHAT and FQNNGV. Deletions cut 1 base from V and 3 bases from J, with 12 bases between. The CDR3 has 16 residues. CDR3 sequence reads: CASSLASGVDTGELFF. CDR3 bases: TGTGCCAGCAGCTTAGCATCCGGGGTTGACACCGGGGAGCTGTTTTTT.

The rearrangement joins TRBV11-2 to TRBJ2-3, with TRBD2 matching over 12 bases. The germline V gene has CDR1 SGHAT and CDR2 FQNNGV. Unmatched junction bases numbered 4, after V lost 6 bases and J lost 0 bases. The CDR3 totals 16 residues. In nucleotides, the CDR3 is TGTGCCAGCAGGGCCGGGACTAGCGGGAGCACAGATACGCAGTATTTT. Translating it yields CASRAGTSGSTDTQYF.

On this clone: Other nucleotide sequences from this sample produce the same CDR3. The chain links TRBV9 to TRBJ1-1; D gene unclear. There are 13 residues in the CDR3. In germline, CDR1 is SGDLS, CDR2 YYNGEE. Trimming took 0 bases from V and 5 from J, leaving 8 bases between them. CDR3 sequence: CASSVGVETEAFF. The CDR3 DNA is TGTGCCAGCAGCGTAGGGGTGGAAACTGAAGCTTTCTTT. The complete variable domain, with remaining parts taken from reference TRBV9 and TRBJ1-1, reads DSGVTQTPKHLITATGQRVTLRCSPRSGDLSVYWYQQSLDQGLQFLIQYYNGEERAKGNILERFSAQQFPDLHSELNLSSLELGDSALYFCASSVGVETEAFFGQGTRLTVV.

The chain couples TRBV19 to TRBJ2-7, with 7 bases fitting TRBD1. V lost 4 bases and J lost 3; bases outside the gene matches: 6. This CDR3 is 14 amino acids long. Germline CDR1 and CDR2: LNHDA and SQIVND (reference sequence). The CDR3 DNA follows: TGTGCCAGTAGTAGTTGGACAGGTAACTACGAGCAGTACTTC. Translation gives CASSSWTGNYEQYF. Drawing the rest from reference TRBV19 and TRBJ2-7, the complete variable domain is DGGITQSPKYLFRKEGQNVTLSCEQNLNHDAMYWYRQDPGQGLRLIYYSQIVNDFQKGDIAEGYSVSREKKESFPLTVTSAQKNPTAFYLCASSSWTGNYEQYFGPGTRLTVT.

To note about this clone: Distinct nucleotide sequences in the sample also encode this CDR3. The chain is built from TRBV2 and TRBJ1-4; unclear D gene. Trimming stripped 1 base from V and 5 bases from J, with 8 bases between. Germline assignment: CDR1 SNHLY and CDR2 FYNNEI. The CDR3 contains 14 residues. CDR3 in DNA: TGTGCCAGCAGTGAAGGCAGCGAGAATGAAAAACTGTTTTTT. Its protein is CASSEGSENEKLFF.

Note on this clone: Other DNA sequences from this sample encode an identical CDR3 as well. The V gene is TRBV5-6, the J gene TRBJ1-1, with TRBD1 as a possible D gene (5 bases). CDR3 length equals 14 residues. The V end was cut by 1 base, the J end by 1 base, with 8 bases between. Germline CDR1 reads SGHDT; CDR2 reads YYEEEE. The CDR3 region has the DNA TGTGCCAGCAGCTTGCAGGGATGGAACACTGAAGCTTTCTTT. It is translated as CASSLQGWNTEAFF.

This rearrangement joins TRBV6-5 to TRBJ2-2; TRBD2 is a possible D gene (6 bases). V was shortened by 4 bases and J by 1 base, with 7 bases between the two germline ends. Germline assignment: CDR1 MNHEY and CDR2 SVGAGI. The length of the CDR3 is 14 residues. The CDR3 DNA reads TGTGCCAGCAGTTGGGGAGGGAACACCGGGGAGCTGTTTTTT. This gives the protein CASSWGGNTGELFF.

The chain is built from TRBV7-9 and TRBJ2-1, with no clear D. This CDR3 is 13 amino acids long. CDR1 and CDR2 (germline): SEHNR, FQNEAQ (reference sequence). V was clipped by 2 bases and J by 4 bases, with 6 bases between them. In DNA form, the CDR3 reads TGTGCCAGCAGCTTATACTCTTACAATGAGCAGTTCTTC. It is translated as CASSLYSYNEQFF.

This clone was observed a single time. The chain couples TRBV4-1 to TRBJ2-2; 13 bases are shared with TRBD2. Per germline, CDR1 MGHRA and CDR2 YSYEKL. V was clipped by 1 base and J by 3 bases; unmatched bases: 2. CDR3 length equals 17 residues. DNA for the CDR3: TGCGCCAGCAGCCAAGGGACTAGCGGGAGAGACACCGGGGAGCTGTTTTTT. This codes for CASSQGTSGRDTGELFF.

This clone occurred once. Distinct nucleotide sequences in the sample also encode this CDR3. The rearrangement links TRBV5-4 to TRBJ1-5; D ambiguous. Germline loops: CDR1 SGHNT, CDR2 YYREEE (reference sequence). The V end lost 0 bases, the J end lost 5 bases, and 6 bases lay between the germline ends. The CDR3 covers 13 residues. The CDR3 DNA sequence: TGTGCCAGCAGCTTGGACGGGGATCAGCCCCAGCATTTT. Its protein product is CASSLDGDQPQHF.

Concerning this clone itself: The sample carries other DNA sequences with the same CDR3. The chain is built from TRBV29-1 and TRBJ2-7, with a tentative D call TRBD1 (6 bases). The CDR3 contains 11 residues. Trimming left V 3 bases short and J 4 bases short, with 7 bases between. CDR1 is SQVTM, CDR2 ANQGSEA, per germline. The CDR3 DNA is TGCAGCGTTGACAGGGGATACGAGCAGTACTTC. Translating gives CSVDRGYEQYF.

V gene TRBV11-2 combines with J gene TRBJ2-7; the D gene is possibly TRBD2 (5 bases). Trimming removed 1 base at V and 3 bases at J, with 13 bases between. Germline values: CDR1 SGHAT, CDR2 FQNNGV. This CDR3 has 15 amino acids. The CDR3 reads CASSLAGRGFYEQYF. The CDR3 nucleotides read TGTGCCAGCAGCTTAGCGGGCCGAGGGTTCTACGAGCAGTACTTC.

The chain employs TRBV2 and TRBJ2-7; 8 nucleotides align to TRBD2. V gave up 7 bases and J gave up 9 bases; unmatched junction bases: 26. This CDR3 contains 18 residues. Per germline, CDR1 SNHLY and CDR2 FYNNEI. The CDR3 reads CASTAVYPGTSEAVGQYF. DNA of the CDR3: TGTGCCAGCACCGCCGTTTACCCCGGGACTAGTGAAGCTGTGGGGCAGTACTTC.

The CDR3 loop reads CASSIPPANTEAFF. The CDR3 nucleotides read TGTGCCAGTAGTATACCGCCTGCGAACACTGAAGCTTTCTTT. The chain combines TRBV19 with TRBJ1-1; unclear D gene. V was clipped by 2 bases and J by 1 base, with 8 bases between them. CDR1 LNHDA and CDR2 SQIVND come from the germline V gene (reference sequence). The CDR3 spans 14 residues.

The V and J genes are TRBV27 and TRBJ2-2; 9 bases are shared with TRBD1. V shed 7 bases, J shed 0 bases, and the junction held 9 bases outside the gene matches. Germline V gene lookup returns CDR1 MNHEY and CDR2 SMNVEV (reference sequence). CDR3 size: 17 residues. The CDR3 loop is CASKPEQGAANTGELFF. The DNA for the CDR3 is TGTGCCAGCAAGCCCGAACAGGGGGCAGCGAACACCGGGGAGCTGTTTTTT.

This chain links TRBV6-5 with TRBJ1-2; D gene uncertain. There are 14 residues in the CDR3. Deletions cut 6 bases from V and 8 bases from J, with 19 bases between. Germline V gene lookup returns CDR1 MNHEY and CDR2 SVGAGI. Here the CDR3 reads CASSPIPGGWGYTF. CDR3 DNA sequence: TGTGCCAGCAGCCCTATACCCGGAGGTTGGGGCTACACCTTC.

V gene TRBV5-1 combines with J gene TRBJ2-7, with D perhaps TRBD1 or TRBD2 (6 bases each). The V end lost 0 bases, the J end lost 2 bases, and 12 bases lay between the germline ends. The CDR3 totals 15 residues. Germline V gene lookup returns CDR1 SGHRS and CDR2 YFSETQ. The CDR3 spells CASSLGGGPTYEQYF. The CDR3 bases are TGCGCCAGCAGCTTGGGAGGGGGGCCGACCTACGAGCAGTACTTC.

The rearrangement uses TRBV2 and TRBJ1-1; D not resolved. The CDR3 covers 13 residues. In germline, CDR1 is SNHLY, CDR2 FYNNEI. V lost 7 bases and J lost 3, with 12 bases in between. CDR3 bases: TGTGCCAGCAAAAGTGGAGGTTACACTGAAGCTTTCTTT. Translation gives CASKSGGYTEAFF.

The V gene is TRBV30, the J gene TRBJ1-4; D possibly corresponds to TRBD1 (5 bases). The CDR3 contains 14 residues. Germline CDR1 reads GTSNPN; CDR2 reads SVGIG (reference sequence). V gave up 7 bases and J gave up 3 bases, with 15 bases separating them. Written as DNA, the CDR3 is TGTGCCTTGGAGTTAACAGGCGCTAATGAAAAACTGTTTTTT. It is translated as CALELTGANEKLFF.

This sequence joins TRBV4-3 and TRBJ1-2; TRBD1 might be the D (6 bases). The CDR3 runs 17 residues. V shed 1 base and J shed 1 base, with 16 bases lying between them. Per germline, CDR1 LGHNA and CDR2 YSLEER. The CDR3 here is CASSQASGGAYNYGYTF. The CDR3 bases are TGCGCCAGCAGCCAAGCCTCCGGGGGGGCATATAACTATGGCTACACCTTC.

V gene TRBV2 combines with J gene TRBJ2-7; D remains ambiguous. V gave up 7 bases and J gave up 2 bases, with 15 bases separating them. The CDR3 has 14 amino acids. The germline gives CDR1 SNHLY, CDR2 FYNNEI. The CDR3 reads CASKSDKYTYEQYF. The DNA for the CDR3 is TGTGCCAGCAAGAGCGACAAATACACCTACGAGCAGTACTTC.

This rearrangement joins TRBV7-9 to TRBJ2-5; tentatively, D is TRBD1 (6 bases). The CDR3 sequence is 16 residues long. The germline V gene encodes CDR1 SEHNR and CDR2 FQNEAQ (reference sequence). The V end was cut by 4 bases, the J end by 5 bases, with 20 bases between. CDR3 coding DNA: TGTGCCAGCAGCTCCCCCGCAGGGGACATACGTGAGACCCAGTACTTC. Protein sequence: CASSSPAGDIRETQYF.

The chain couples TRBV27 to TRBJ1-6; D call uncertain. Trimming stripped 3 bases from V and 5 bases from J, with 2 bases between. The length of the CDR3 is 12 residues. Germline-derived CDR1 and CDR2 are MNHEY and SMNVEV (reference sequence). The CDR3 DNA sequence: TGTGCCAGCAGTTTCAATAATTCACCCCTCCACTTT. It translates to CASSFNNSPLHF.

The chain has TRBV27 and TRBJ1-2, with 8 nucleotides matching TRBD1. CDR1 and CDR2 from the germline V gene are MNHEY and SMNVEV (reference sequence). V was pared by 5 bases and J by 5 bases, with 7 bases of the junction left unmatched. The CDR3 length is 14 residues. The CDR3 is CASSLRTGLYGYTF. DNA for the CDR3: TGTGCCAGCAGTCTCCGGACAGGGTTGTATGGCTACACCTTC.

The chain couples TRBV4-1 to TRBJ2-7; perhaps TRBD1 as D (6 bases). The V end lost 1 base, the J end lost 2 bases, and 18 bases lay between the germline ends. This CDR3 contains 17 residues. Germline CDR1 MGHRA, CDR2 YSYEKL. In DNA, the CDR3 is TGCGCCAGCAGCCAAGCCACAGGGATCGATAGGGCCTACGAGCAGTACTTC. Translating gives CASSQATGIDRAYEQYF.